This TCR beta chain was documented in a study of blood T cell repertoires in COVID-19. On the study more broadly: Whether acute or convalescent, the COVID-19 samples came from the United States, Italy and Spain. The cDNA or gDNA used as material had been derived from T cells, B-cell-depleted T cells, or PBMCs.

Assay: immunoSEQ multiplex PCR; the TCRdb copy retains only in-frame clones and omits some. The table shows approximately 300,000 clones, with approximately 85% occurring only once. CDR3 length: 17 amino acids. Losses at the gene ends were 1 base for V and 5 bases for J; bases not matched to a gene: 12. Germline V gene data show CDR1 as SGHRS and CDR2 as YFSETQ. Followed longitudinally, the Seattle patients had been enrolled during active infection. The chain employs TRBV5-1 and TRBJ1-1, with 9 bases identical to TRBD1. The TCR originated in a human donor with COVID-19, enrolled during active disease. The donor label of this sample is uncertain. Material: peripheral blood. The CDR3 region has the DNA TGCGCCAGCAGCTTGTGGGGAGATAGGACAGGGGAGACTGAAGCTTTCTTT. Translated: CASSLWGDRTGETEAFF.